Listed below are T cell receptor beta chains from one sample, sequenced in a study of blood T cell repertoires in COVID-19. This table comes from immunoSEQ multiplex PCR, and its TCRdb copy is limited to in-frame clones, with some not included. The sample includes about 200,000 clones, around 80% of them seen just once. Sequencing used peripheral blood. These receptors were collected from a woman older than 75 with active or convalescent COVID-19. The conserved cysteine and the conserved F or W are not part of the CDR3 here.

j_call v_call cdr3_aa
TRBJ2-5 TRBV30 AWSRGLGEETQY
TRBJ1-2 TRBV7-2 ASAADRVYGYT
TRBJ2-1 TRBV18 ASSPPLGGGGNGPQF
TRBJ2-3 TRBV4-1 ASSQEPLDRVDTQY
TRBJ2-3 TRBV25-1 ASSEYWGGQGSTDTQY
TRBJ2-1 TRBV28 ASSFPWADREAYNEQF
TRBJ1-4 TRBV27 ASSLSGQPNEKLF
TRBJ1-2 TRBV9 ASSADGFYGYT
TRBJ1-5 TRBV10-3 AISAGTGAGQPQH
TRBJ2-5 TRBV11-2 ASSPQAFRETQY
TRBJ2-5 TRBV11-3 ASSEDRGPWETQY
TRBJ2-5 TRBV5-1 ASSLAAGGQETQY
TRBJ2-5 TRBV5-1 ASSSEGGAGETQY
TRBJ1-1 TRBV5-1 ASSLGDRNTEAF
TRBJ2-7 TRBV6-5 ASKTGGISYEQY
TRBJ1-3 TRBV27 ASSPRQGAVIGNTIY
TRBJ1-2 TRBV9 ASSRDSTNYGYT
TRBJ2-5 TRBV28 ASRERLGGTDKVLETQY
TRBJ2-7 TRBV7-9 ASSFTTREQY
TRBJ2-2 TRBV5-4 ASSSSGGLGPTGELF
TRBJ1-5 TRBV7-2 ASSPSGDQPQH
TRBJ1-5 TRBV2 ASRAGTGGVNQPQH
TRBJ1-1 TRBV28 ASSFRQGIGAF
TRBJ1-6 TRBV2 ASGGGQGKSPLH
TRBJ1-4 TRBV12-3/TRBV12-4 ASSETTEKLF
TRBJ1-1 TRBV7-9 ASSFSGETEAF
TRBJ2-5 TRBV28 ASNGGQGDWETQY
TRBJ2-3 TRBV9 ASSVDGRGTDTQY
TRBJ1-6 TRBV28 ASRMGQGYSPLH
TRBJ1-1 TRBV20-1 SGVMNTEAF